This entry lists 18 T cell receptor beta chains sequenced from one sample in a study of T cell changes during pregnancy in multiple sclerosis. Only in-frame clones appear in the TCRdb table, and some are missing; sequencing was by immunoSEQ multiplex PCR. Among roughly 58,000 clones listed, 92% were seen once. The input for sequencing was CD4+ T cells from peripheral blood mononuclear cells, taken after pregnancy. The receptor set was obtained from a female donor in good health, enrolled as a control in a pregnancy study.

J is TRBJ2-3 and V is TRBV7-3; a weak D match, TRBD2 (6 bases). This CDR3 has 14 residues. V was clipped by 2 bases and J by 4 bases, with 10 bases between them. The V gene's germline CDR1 is SGHTA and CDR2 FQGTGA. CDR3 protein: CASSLSGGADTQYF. CDR3 sequence (DNA): TGTGCCAGCAGCTTATCCGGGGGAGCAGATACGCAGTATTTT.

The genes are TRBV30 and TRBJ1-4; D may be TRBD1 (5 bases). This CDR3 comprises 14 residues. V lost 2 bases to trimming and J lost 6 bases, with 13 bases between them. The germline CDR1 and CDR2 sequences are GTSNPN and SVGIG (reference sequence). In nucleotides, the CDR3 is TGTGCCTGGAGTTCATCAGGGTTAGATGAAAAACTGTTTTTT. The encoded protein is CAWSSSGLDEKLFF.

This chain connects TRBV29-1 to TRBJ1-2; the match to TRBD1 covers 7 bases. The CDR3 length is 16 residues. The trim removed 7 bases at V and 4 bases at J, leaving 18 bases unmatched. Germline CDR1 and CDR2: SQVTM and ANQGSEA. As DNA, the CDR3 is TGCAGCGCCGGACAGGACGGCCTCCTTCCCAGCTATGGCTACACCTTC. Its protein product is CSAGQDGLLPSYGYTF.

This chain connects TRBV6-1 to TRBJ2-3; 7 bases line up with TRBD2. In germline, CDR1 is MNHNS, CDR2 SASEGT. V shed 2 bases, J shed 1 base, and the junction held 3 bases outside the gene matches. The CDR3 is 15 residues long. In DNA, the CDR3 is TGTGCCAGCAGTGAACGACTAGCTGGCACAGATACGCAGTATTTT. Its translation: CASSERLAGTDTQYF.

The chain is built from TRBV6-5 and TRBJ2-7, with D perhaps TRBD2 (5 bases). V lost 0 bases, J lost 3 bases, and 6 bases lay in between. Germline loops: CDR1 MNHEY, CDR2 SVGAGI. The CDR3 loop spans 13 amino acids. In nucleotides, the CDR3 is TGTGCCAGCAGTTACTCGAGGGACTACGAGCAGTACTTC. Translating gives CASSYSRDYEQYF.

The chain joins TRBV6-5 to TRBJ1-1; D is undetermined. Germline V gene data show CDR1 as MNHEY and CDR2 as SVGAGI. Trimming shortened V by 2 bases and J by 0 bases, and 10 bases separated the two germline ends. The CDR3 covers 15 residues. The CDR3 DNA sequence: TGTGCCAGCAGTTACAACCCAGTGGTGAACACTGAAGCTTTCTTT. It codes for CASSYNPVVNTEAFF.

This sequence joins TRBV7-2 and TRBJ1-5; D call uncertain. The CDR3 consists of 14 residues. Trimming removed 5 bases from V and 4 bases from J, with 12 bases in between. The germline CDR1 and CDR2 sequences are SGHTA and FQGNSA. The CDR3 reads CASSMAGRNQPQHF. CDR3 nucleotide sequence: TGTGCCAGCAGCATGGCAGGCCGGAATCAGCCCCAGCATTTT. Drawing the rest from reference TRBV7-2 and TRBJ1-5, the complete variable domain is GAGVSQSPSNKVTEKGKDVELRCDPISGHTALYWYRQSLGQGLEFLIYFQGNSAPDKSGLPSDRFSAERTGGSVSTLTIQRTQQEDSAVYLCASSMAGRNQPQHFGDGTRLSIL.

The chain employs TRBV28 and TRBJ1-6, with 9 bases aligning to TRBD1. V trimming: 4 bases; J trimming: 8 bases; junction bases outside the gene matches: 6. This CDR3 is 15 amino acids long. Germline CDR1 reads MDHEN; CDR2 reads SYDVKM. CDR3 in amino acids: CASSYFRDRDSPLHF. CDR3 bases: TGTGCCAGCAGTTACTTCCGGGACAGGGATTCACCCCTCCACTTT.

The chain couples TRBV5-6 to TRBJ1-5; D unresolved. Germline lookup yields CDR1 SGHDT and CDR2 YYEEEE. CDR3 length: 15 amino acids. V lost 0 bases to trimming and J lost 5 bases, with 12 bases between them. CDR3 sequence (DNA): TGTGCCAGCAGCTTGGCCGGGAGAAAGGATCAGCCCCAGCATTTT. This sequence encodes CASSLAGRKDQPQHF. The whole variable domain, filled in from reference TRBV5-6 and TRBJ1-5, reads DAGVTQSPTHLIKTRGQQVTLRCSPKSGHDTVSWYQQALGQGPQFIFQYYEEEERQRGNFPDRFSGHQFPNYSSELNVNALLLGDSALYLCASSLAGRKDQPQHFGDGTRLSIL.

This rearrangement joins TRBV6-5 to TRBJ2-1, with 11 bases matching TRBD2. CDR3 length: 15 amino acids. The junction had 10 bases not matched to a gene; V was cut back by 3 bases and J by 12 bases. Germline V gene data show CDR1 as MNHEY and CDR2 as SVGAGI. In DNA, the CDR3 is TGTGCCAGCAGTTATCTCCCTAGCGGGGGGTTGGGGCAGTTCTTC. Translated: CASSYLPSGGLGQFF.

This clone has just one count. The rearrangement links TRBV2 to TRBJ2-6; TRBD1 aligns across 12 bases. Trimming removed 4 bases from V and 3 bases from J; junction bases left unmatched: 4. There are 17 residues in the CDR3. The germline CDR1 and CDR2 sequences are SNHLY and FYNNEI. The CDR3 DNA reads as TGTGCCAGCAGTGGCGGGACAGGGGGCGTTGGGGCCAACGTCCTGACTTTC. This encodes CASSGGTGGVGANVLTF.

The chain combines TRBV5-1 with TRBJ2-5; TRBD2 matches 7 bases. V shed 2 bases, J shed 3 bases, and the junction held 4 bases outside the gene matches. In germline, CDR1 is SGHRS, CDR2 YFSETQ. This CDR3 contains 14 residues. The CDR3 DNA reads TGCGCCAGCAGCTTCGGAGCGGGGAAAGAGACCCAGTACTTC. Its protein product is CASSFGAGKETQYF.

The V call is TRBV9, the J call TRBJ1-2, with D possibly matching TRBD1 (5 bases). Germline lookup yields CDR1 SGDLS and CDR2 YYNGEE. The V end was cut by 1 base, the J end by 8 bases, with 12 bases between. CDR3 length: 13 amino acids. The CDR3: CASSVQQVGGYTF. DNA for the CDR3: TGTGCCAGCAGCGTACAACAGGTGGGGGGCTACACCTTC.

This chain uses TRBV5-1 with TRBJ1-4; D call uncertain. The ends were cut back, 7 bases at V and 6 bases at J, with 13 bases in the middle. CDR1 and CDR2 from the germline V gene are SGHRS and YFSETQ. The CDR3 is 13 amino acids. In nucleotides, the CDR3 is TGCGCCAGCTCCAGAGGAGCGGATGAAAAACTGTTTTTT. It translates to CASSRGADEKLFF. Full variable domain (outside the CDR3, taken from reference TRBV5-1 and TRBJ1-4): KAGVTQTPRYLIKTRGQQVTLSCSPISGHRSVSWYQQTPGQGLQFLFEYFSETQRNKGNFPGRFSGRQFSNSRSEMNVSTLELGDSALYLCASSRGADEKLFFGSGTQLSVL.

This clone was found once. The chain links TRBV4-2 to TRBJ2-1; no reliable D call. CDR3 length: 13 residues. Germline CDR1 reads LGHNA; CDR2 reads YNFKEQ. Trimming removed 3 bases from V and 7 bases from J, with 10 bases in between. CDR3 region: CASSHNPVNEQFF. The CDR3 coding sequence is TGTGCCAGCAGCCATAACCCGGTGAATGAGCAGTTCTTC.

This clone occurred once. The chain has TRBV2 and TRBJ1-3; D may be TRBD1 (6 bases). The CDR3 consists of 15 residues. Germline assignment: CDR1 SNHLY and CDR2 FYNNEI. Trimming left V 4 bases short and J 0 bases short, with 10 bases between. In nucleotides, the CDR3 is TGTGCCAGCAGTGTTAGACAGGCCTCTGGAAACACCATATATTTT. This gives the protein CASSVRQASGNTIYF.

The chain has TRBV10-3 and TRBJ2-1; D perhaps matches TRBD1 (6 bases). V lost 4 bases and J 9 bases, leaving 7 bases between the germline ends. Germline-derived CDR1 and CDR2 are ENHRY and SYGVKD. The CDR3 has 11 residues. In DNA, the CDR3 is TGTGCCATCAGTGGAGGGGGTGAGCAGTTCTTC. This codes for CAISGGGEQFF.

The chain has TRBV7-2 and TRBJ2-4, with 7 positions matching TRBD2. The CDR3 has 16 amino acids. The V and J ends lost 5 bases and 1 base, in that order; junction bases with no gene match: 8. Germline V gene lookup returns CDR1 SGHTA and CDR2 FQGNSA. The CDR3 DNA sequence: TGTGCCAGCAGCCTAGAAGCGGGGACGGCCAAAAACATTCAGTACTTC. As protein: CASSLEAGTAKNIQYF.